This TCR beta chain was retrieved from a study of technical replicates of blood from several donors. Germline V CDR1 and CDR2: SGHRS, YFSETQ. The CDR3 has 14 amino acids. Trimming took 4 bases from V and 5 from J; bases not matched to a gene: 6. Assay used: immunoSEQ multiplex PCR; TCRdb lists only in-frame clones, some missing. This sample has 70,000 or so clones; under 99% occur once, and the top ten carry approximately 0.21%. The genes are TRBV5-1 and TRBJ1-1; 9 bases agree with TRBD1. The sequence came from a human donor in good health. Sequencing was performed on T cells isolated from PBMCs. The CDR3 region has the DNA TGCGCCAGCAGCGTACAGGGGGCAGAAACTGAAGCTTTCTTT. Translating it yields CASSVQGAETEAFF.